The text below deals with one TCR beta chain. This receptor's antigen is unknown. One base away there is no much larger clone; base qualities are not given. The cohort consisted of approximately 670 healthy bone marrow donors. At the time of sampling, all cohort members were nominally healthy, though unrecorded immune exposures were likely present. The donor was CMV seronegative and was included in the group of approximately 350 seronegative cohort members. A peripheral blood sample was collected from each donor, and TCR beta sequencing was performed on peripheral blood mononuclear cells. Genomic DNA extraction from the blood cell samples was performed with the Qiagen DNeasy Blood Extraction Kit. This specimen belongs to a study of cytomegalovirus exposure and HLA in healthy donors (dated by TCRdb to about 2017). About the full investigation: According to an earlier analysis of around 600 of the donors, 150 million to 200 million T cells yielded over 100 million unique TCR beta sequences and about 280 Gb of sequence data. The study profiled the T cell repertoires of 500 to 800 subjects by immunosequencing and related them to cytomegalovirus serostatus. An earlier analysis of approximately 580 of the donors used high-throughput TCR beta sequencing to judge whether each TCR beta V gene segment behaved as functional or pseudogenic. Roughly 5 DR-DQ haplotypes were handled as single units for association and clustering, since linkage in the cohort was strong. An early release covering over 500 HLA-typed donors comprised 300 to 350 gigabases of sequencing data and roughly 85 million unique TCR sequences. Besides the first cohort of under 700 subjects, a separate validation cohort made up of roughly 130 different subjects was used. A later analysis re-examined previously published TCR beta repertoires from more than 550 donors and added high-resolution HLA genotyping to investigate patterns of TCR occurrence. Donor age, sex, ethnicity and CMV serostatus were compiled alongside the repertoire data. The number of typed donors differed by locus: roughly 620-630 for A, B, C, DRB1 and DQB1; 500 to 550 for DQA1; 606 for DPA1; and roughly 490 for DPB1. Of the 350 to 450 genotyped donors, about 80% fell in the genetic ancestry cluster associated with self-reported Caucasian donors. In the later analysis, no new phenotypic data were used to find candidate immune exposures; instead, reliance was placed on TCR beta sequences and their occurrence across donors. All discovery cohort repertoires had been generated on a single sequencing platform. In a later genetic analysis, genome-wide SNP genotypes for about 65% of the roughly 670 donors were used, and that subset was treated as a discovery cohort. HLA typing covered class I and class II loci at four-digit resolution. The aim of the study was to test whether cataloging public T cell receptors could identify signatures of past pathogen exposure. To predict cytomegalovirus infection status, the study combined high-throughput TCR immunosequencing, statistical association of individual TCRs with disease status, and machine learning. Among over 350 genotyped donors of the cohort, an average of approximately 240,000 unique TCR beta nucleotide sequences were sequenced per donor, roughly 18% of them non-productive. The paper's findings and limits, for the study overall: When HLA alleles, especially DR and DQ, strongly co-occurred, TCR associations were difficult to assign to individual alleles. V-gene and J-gene trimming of TCR beta chains was associated with a missense DCLRE1C variant in a later genetic analysis, and the association was replicated in an independent cohort. In vitro tests confirmed that three of the cytomegalovirus-associated TCR beta chains recognize cytomegalovirus antigens. Most TCR sequences were seen in very few donors, while some public TCRs were found in many individuals. A later analysis found that HLA-associated TCR beta chains were more clonally expanded and had lower generation probabilities than equally common non-associated chains. A total of fewer than 200 TCR beta chains were listed by the study as associated with cytomegalovirus. In a later genetic analysis, fewer N-insertions in productive TCRs were reported among donors in an Asian-associated ancestry cluster than the roughly 700-donor mean. A cluster of highly shared sequence variants was judged likely to represent a technical artifact of the sequencing pipeline. Some IMGT-functional V segments, including TRBV6-2 and TRBV6-3, could not be told apart with the 87-base-pair reads, so those segments were excluded. Because some donors lacked HLA typing at each locus, the association tests relied only on the typed subset. This cohort had only TCR beta chains sequenced, and the lack of alpha or paired-chain data limited which features could be detected. The authors suggested that the approach could potentially be generalized to other disease states and immunological phenotypes. Presence/absence analyses assumed roughly uniform sequencing depth across donors, an assumption that may not hold. A further reported finding was that TCR beta sequences accurately predicted the HLA-A and HLA-B alleles for most subjects in the first cohort. The only immune exposure information available for the cohort was CMV serostatus. The classifier was reported to diagnose cytomegalovirus status with high specificity and sensitivity in both the original cohort and the validation cohort. At a false discovery rate of 0.05, a later analysis linked under 20,000 TCR beta sequences to specific HLA alleles. In a later analysis, most CMV-associated TCR beta chains were found to appear HLA-restricted, with HLA associations seemingly driven largely by CMV exposure. Linkage disequilibrium might explain the correlated functional status among segregating V segments, but an unknown experimental factor could not be excluded. In an earlier analysis of roughly 560 of the donors, most TCR beta V segments were observed in productive rearrangements about 87% or about 30% of the time, broadly matching IMGT annotations. A later analysis reported that several top co-occurrence clusters appeared linked to parvovirus B19, influenza, CMV and Epstein-Barr virus. In a later analysis, TCR association rates were found to vary across HLA loci, with the most associated TCRs seen for DRB1 alleles and the fewest for HLA-C alleles. Because counts were too low, 15 or so rarely observed V segments, including chromosome 9 orphons, were excluded from the earlier analysis of around 640 of the donors.

Counted from cysteine to phenylalanine, this CDR3 has 15 amino acids. The sequence is cut down to CDR3 DNA, 45 bases in frame from base 1. Trimming takes 6 bases from V and 1 base from J, and the germline ends sit 15 bases apart. CDR1 MDHEN and CDR2 SYDVKM are derived from the germline V gene. The library was generated by the immunoSEQ multiplex PCR assay. A mixture of 60 forward primers for TCR Vbeta segments and 13 reverse primers for TCR Jbeta segments was used in the multiplex PCR. The CDR3 region of rearranged TCR beta genes was amplified from genomic DNA with a multiplex PCR assay. On the Illumina HiSeq System, the amplified TCR beta libraries were sequenced as 87-base-pair reads. The authors processed their data as follows. A later analysis counted around 72 million unique TCR beta chains across the 670 or so repertoires, and approximately 11 million of these chains were shared by at least two donors. A nearest-neighbor algorithm error-corrected the raw reads and collapsed the reads into unique sequences, merging closely related sequences to remove PCR and sequencing errors. V, D and J gene segments were assigned by aligning CDR3 sequences to IMGT reference sequences. For a sequence to be retained, a match of at least six nucleotides to both a V gene segment and a J gene segment was required. Rearrangements were classified as productive when the CDR3 lacked stop codons and remained in frame with V and J, and all other rearrangements were classified as non-productive. Following IMGT convention, CDR3 was defined as the stretch from the second conserved V-encoded cysteine up to the conserved J-encoded phenylalanine. The earlier analysis of 450 to 750 of the donors excluded any sequence lacking an unambiguous match to a single V gene segment. In an earlier analysis of 450 to 750 of the donors, a V segment was called functional when productive rearrangements were above 56.7%, and segregating when the standard deviation between donors exceeded 5%. To diagnose cytomegalovirus status from the catalog of TCR beta chain sequences, a statistical classification framework was built. In a later analysis, V and J genes were assigned by comparing TCR nucleotide sequences against IMGT/GENE-DB human TR gene sequences. Using the TCRdist pipeline, a later analysis assigned CDR3 sequences along with most-parsimonious VDJ recombination scenarios. In a later analysis, every TCR beta chain was defined by the combination of its CDR3 amino acid sequence and its V-gene family, and reads without a unique V-gene family were dropped. To address suspected cross-contamination and a sequencing artifact, a later analysis removed over 500 highly shared, low-generation-probability nucleotide sequences. In a later analysis, a clonal expansion index for each public chain was calculated from normalized within-repertoire ranks of inferred template counts. In a later analysis, generation probabilities were computed using a VDJ recombination model fitted to out-of-frame rearrangements, and the results were checked against IGoR. In a later analysis, hypergeometric tests were used to score TCR-TCR, TCR-HLA and TCR-CMV co-occurrence, with a repertoire-size bias correction applied to TCR pairs. A later analysis estimated false discovery rates by permuting HLA or CMV assignments 20 times. A later analysis grouped co-occurring TCRs with DBSCAN, adding TCRdist sequence similarity when clustering within HLA-allele-positive subsets. Repertoires with fewer than 30,000 or more than 120,000 public chains, plus five repertoires with anomalous nucleotide sharing, were excluded from co-occurrence clustering. TCRdb stores this immuneACCESS table with in-frame sequences only. Part of the clones is absent; in the studies checked, under half of the shortfall reflects unresolved V genes, and no reason is known for the rest. V and J calls and clone size are as listed in that table; D and trimming were resolved from the DNA. In this sample the table shows under 130,000 clones, roughly 70% of which occur a single time. The ten largest clones represent roughly 1.2% of the sample.

The source material was PBMCs. The source is a man aged 35-49 years in good health and CMV-seronegative. The rearranged chain carries TRBV28 and TRBJ1-1; TRBD1 is perhaps the D gene, given 5 matching bases. The nucleotides are TGTGCCAGCAGCTACAGGATTCAGAGGAACACTGAAGCTTTCTTT. This yields the protein CASSYRIQRNTEAFF.